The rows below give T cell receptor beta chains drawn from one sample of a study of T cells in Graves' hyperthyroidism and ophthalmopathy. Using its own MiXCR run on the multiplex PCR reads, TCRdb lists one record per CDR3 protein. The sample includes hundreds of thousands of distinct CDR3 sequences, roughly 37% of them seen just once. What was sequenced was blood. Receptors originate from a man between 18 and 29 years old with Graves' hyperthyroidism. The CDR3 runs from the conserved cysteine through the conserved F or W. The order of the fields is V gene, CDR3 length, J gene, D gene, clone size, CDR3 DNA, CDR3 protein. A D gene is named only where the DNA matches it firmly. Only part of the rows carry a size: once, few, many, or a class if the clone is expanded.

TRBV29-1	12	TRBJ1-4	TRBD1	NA	TGCAGCGTGACAGGGGAGCGCGAAAAACTGTTTTTT	CSVTGEREKLFF
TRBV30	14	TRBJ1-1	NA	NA	TGTGCCTCGACGGGGCAGCTCATGAACACTGAAGCTTTCTTT	CASTGQLMNTEAFF
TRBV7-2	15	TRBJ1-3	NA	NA	TGTGCCAGCAGTAACGTCGGGGGATATGGAAACACCATATATTTT	CASSNVGGYGNTIYF
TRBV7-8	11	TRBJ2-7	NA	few	TGTGCCAGCAGCTCTACTAGCGAGCAGTACTTC	CASSSTSEQYF
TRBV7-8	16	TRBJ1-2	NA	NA	TGTGCCAGCAGCAACGGCGGGACTAGGAATAACTATGGCTACACCTTC	CASSNGGTRNNYGYTF
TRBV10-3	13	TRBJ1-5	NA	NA	TGTGCCACCGGGCAGGGTGGAATACAGACCCAGCATTTT	CATGQGGIQTQHF
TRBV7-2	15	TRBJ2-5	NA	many	TGTGCCAGCAGCCTAGGGAGGGGGCAGGGAGAGACCCAGTACTTC	CASSLGRGQGETQYF
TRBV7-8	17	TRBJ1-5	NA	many	TGTGCCAGCAGCCTTCGCAGGGCAGCTTATAGCAATCAGCCCCAGCATTTT	CASSLRRAAYSNQPQHF
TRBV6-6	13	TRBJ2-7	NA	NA	TGTGCCAGCACGAGAAGGGGCGGGCACGAGCAGTACTTC	CASTRRGGHEQYF
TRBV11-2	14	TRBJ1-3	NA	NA	TGTGCCAGCAGCCCTCTTCGCTCTGAAAACACCATATATTTT	CASSPLRSENTIYF
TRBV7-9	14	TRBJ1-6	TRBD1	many	TGTGCCAGCAGCCAAAGGGACAGCAATTCACCCCTCCACTTT	CASSQRDSNSPLHF
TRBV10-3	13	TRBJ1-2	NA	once	TGTGCCAGCAGTCGAGGGGGGGACCATGGCTACACCTTC	CASSRGGDHGYTF
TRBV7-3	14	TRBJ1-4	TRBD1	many	TGTGCCAGCAGCCCGACAGGGGATGGCGAAAAACTGTTTTTT	CASSPTGDGEKLFF
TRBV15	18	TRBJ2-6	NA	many	TGTGCCACCAGCAGAGCTAAGGGAGGGGGCTCTGGGGCCAACGTCCTGACTTTC	CATSRAKGGGSGANVLTF
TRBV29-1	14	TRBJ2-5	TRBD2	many	TGCAGCGTTCCCACGGTAGCGGGAGCGGAGACCCAGTACTTC	CSVPTVAGAETQYF
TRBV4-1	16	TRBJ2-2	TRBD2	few	TGCGCCAGCAGCCGTAGTACTAGCGGGAGGGTCGGGGAGCTGTTTTTT	CASSRSTSGRVGELFF
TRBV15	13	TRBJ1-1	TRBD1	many	TGTGCTTCTAAGACAGGGTATGACACTGAAGCTTTCTTT	CASKTGYDTEAFF
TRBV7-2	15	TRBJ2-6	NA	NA	TGTGCCAGCAGAAAGGACAACTCTGGGGCCAACGTCCTGACTTTC	CASRKDNSGANVLTF